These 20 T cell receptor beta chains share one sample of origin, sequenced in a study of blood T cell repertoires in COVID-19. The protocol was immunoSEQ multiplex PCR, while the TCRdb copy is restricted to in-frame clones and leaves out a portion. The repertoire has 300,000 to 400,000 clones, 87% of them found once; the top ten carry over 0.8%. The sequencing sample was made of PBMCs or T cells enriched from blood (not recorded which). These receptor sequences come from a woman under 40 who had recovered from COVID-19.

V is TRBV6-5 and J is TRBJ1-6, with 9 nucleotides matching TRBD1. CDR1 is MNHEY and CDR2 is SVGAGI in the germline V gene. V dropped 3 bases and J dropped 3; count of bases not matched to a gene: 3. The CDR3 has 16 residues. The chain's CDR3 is CASSYTGGLYNSPLHF. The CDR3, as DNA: TGTGCCAGCAGTTATACAGGGGGCCTCTATAATTCACCCCTCCACTTT.

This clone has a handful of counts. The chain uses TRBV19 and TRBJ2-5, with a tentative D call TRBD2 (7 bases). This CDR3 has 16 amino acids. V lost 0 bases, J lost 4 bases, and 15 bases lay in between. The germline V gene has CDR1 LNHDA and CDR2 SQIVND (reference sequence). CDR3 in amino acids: CASSIDAGAGRETQYF. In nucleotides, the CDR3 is TGTGCCAGTAGTATAGATGCGGGGGCGGGTAGAGAGACCCAGTACTTC.

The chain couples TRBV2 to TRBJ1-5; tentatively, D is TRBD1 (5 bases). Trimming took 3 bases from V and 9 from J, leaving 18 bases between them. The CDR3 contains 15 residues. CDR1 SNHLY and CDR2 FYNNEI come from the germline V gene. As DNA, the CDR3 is TGTGCCAGCAGTGATGTGACAGCGATCCCGCGGCCCCAGCATTTT. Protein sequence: CASSDVTAIPRPQHF.

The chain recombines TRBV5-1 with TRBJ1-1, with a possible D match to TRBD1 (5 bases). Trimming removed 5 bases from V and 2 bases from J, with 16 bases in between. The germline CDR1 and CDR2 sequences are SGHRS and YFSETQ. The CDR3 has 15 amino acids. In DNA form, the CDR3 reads TGCGCCAGCAGTTTCCGGGGGGACCAAAACACTGAAGCTTTCTTT. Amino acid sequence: CASSFRGDQNTEAFF. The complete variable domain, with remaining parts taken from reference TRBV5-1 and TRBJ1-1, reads KAGVTQTPRYLIKTRGQQVTLSCSPISGHRSVSWYQQTPGQGLQFLFEYFSETQRNKGNFPGRFSGRQFSNSRSEMNVSTLELGDSALYLCASSFRGDQNTEAFFGQGTRLTVV.

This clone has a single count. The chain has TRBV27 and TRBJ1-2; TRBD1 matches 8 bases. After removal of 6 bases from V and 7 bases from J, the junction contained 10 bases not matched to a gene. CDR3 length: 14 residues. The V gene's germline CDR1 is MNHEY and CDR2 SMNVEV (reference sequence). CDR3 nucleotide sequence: TGTGCCAGCAGGTCGGCAGGGGGCGCATTTGGCTACACCTTC. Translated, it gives CASRSAGGAFGYTF.

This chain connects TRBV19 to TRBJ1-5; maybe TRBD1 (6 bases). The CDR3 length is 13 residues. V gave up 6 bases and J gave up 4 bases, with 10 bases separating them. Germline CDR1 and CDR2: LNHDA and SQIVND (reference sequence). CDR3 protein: CASRTGTNQPQHF. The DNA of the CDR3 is TGTGCCAGTAGGACAGGTACAAATCAGCCCCAGCATTTT.

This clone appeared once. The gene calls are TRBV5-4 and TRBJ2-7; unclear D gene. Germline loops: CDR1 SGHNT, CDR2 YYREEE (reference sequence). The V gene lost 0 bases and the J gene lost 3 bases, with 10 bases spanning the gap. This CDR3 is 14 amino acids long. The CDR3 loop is CASSLGGFVYEQYF. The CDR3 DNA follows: TGTGCCAGCAGCTTGGGAGGCTTCGTCTACGAGCAGTACTTC.

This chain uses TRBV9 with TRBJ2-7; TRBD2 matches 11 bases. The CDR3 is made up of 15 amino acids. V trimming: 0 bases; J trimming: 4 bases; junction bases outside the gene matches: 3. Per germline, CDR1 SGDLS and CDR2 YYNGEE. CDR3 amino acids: CASSVGSGGAYEQYF. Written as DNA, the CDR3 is TGTGCCAGCAGCGTAGGTAGCGGGGGGGCGTACGAGCAGTACTTC.

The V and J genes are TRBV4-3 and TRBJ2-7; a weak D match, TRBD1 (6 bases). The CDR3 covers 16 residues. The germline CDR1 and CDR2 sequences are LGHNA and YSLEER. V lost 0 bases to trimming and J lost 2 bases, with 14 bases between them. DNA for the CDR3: TGCGCCAGCAGCCAAGATAGAGGGGGTTTACCCTACGAGCAGTACTTC. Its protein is CASSQDRGGLPYEQYF.

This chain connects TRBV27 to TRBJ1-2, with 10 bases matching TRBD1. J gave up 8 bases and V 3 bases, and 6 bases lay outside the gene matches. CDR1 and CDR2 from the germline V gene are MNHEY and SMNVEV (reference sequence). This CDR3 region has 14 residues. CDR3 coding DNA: TGTGCCAGCAGTTTTCTTGGGACAGGGGAAGGCTACACCTTC. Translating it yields CASSFLGTGEGYTF.

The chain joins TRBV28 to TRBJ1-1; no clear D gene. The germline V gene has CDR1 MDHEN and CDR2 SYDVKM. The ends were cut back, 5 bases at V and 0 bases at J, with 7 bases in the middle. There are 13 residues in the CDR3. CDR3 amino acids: CASSNTVNTEAFF. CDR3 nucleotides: TGTGCCAGCAGTAATACAGTGAACACTGAAGCTTTCTTT.

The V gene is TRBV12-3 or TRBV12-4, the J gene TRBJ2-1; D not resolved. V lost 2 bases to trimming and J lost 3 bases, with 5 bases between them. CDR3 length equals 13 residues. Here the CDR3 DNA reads TGTGCCAGCAGTTTATCCCACTACAATGAGCAGTTCTTC. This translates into CASSLSHYNEQFF.

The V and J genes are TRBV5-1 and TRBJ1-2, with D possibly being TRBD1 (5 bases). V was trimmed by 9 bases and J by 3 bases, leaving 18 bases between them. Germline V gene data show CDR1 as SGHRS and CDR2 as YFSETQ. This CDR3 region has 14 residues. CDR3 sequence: CATRGPGSHYGYTF. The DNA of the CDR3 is TGCGCCACCCGAGGCCCAGGGTCCCACTATGGCTACACCTTC. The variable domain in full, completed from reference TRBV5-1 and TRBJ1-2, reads KAGVTQTPRYLIKTRGQQVTLSCSPISGHRSVSWYQQTPGQGLQFLFEYFSETQRNKGNFPGRFSGRQFSNSRSEMNVSTLELGDSALYLCATRGPGSHYGYTFGSGTRLTVV.

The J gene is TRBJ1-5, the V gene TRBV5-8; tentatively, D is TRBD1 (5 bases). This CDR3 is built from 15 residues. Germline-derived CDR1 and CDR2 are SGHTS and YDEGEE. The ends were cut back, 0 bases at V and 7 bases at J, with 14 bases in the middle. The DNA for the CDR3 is TGTGCCAGCAGCTTGGGTCGTAGGGGAGGCCAGCCCCAGCATTTT. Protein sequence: CASSLGRRGGQPQHF.

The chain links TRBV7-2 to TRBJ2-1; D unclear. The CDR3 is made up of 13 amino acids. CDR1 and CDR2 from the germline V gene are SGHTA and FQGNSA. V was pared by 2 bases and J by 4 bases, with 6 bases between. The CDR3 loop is CASSLNPYNEQFF. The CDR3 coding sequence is TGTGCCAGCAGCTTAAATCCTTACAATGAGCAGTTCTTC.

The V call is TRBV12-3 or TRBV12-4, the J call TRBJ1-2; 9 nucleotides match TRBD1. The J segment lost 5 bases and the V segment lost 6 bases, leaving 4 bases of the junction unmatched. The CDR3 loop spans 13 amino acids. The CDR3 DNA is TGTGCCAGCAGAATAGGGACAGGGTATGGCTACACCTTC. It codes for CASRIGTGYGYTF.

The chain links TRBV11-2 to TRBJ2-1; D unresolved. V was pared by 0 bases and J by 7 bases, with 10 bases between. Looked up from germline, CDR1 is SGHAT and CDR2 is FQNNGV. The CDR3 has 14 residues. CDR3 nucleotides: TGTGCCAGCAGCTTAGATTCTATAGTAAATGAGCAGTTCTTC. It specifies CASSLDSIVNEQFF. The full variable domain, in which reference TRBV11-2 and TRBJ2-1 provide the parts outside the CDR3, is EAGVAQSPRYKIIEKRQSVAFWCNPISGHATLYWYQQILGQGPKLLIQFQNNGVVDDSQLPKDRFSAERLKGVDSTLKIQPAKLEDSAVYLCASSLDSIVNEQFFGPGTRLTVL.

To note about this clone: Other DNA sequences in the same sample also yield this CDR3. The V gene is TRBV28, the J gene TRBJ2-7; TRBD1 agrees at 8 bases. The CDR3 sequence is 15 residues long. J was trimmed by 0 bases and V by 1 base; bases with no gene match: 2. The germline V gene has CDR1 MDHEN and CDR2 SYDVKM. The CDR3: CASSLSGTGSYEQYF. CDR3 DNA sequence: TGTGCCAGCAGTTTATCCGGGACAGGCTCCTACGAGCAGTACTTC.

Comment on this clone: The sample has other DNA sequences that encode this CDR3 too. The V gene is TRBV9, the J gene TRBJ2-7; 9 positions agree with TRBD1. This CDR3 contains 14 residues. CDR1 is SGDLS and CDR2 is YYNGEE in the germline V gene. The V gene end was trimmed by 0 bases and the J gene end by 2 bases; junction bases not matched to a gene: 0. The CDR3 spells CASSVGDRAYEQYF. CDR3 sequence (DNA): TGTGCCAGCAGCGTAGGGGACAGGGCCTACGAGCAGTACTTC.

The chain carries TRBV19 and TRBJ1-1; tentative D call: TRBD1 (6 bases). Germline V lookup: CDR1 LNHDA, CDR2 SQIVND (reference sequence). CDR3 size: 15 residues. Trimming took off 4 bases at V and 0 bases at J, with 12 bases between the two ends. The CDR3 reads CASSTKRGLNTEAFF. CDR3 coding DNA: TGTGCCAGTAGTACCAAGAGGGGGTTGAACACTGAAGCTTTCTTT.